These 32 T cell receptor beta chains were sequenced from one sample in a study of cytomegalovirus exposure and HLA in healthy donors. The method was immunoSEQ multiplex PCR; TCRdb's version includes in-frame clones alone and lacks a portion of them. The sample gives 65,000 to 75,000 clones, nearly 96% of which show up once; more than 4% is in the top ten. The sequenced sample was PBMCs. The origin of the receptors is a woman aged 18-35 years in good health and CMV-seropositive.

This sequence joins TRBV4-3 and TRBJ2-1, with 8 nucleotides matching TRBD2. V shed 1 base and J 2 bases; nucleotides not matched to a gene: 10. This CDR3 comprises 18 residues. Germline V CDR1 and CDR2: LGHNA, YSLEER. Written as DNA, the CDR3 is TGCGCCAGCAGCCAAGGGTTGGACGGGAGGGCGGCCTACAATGAGCAGTTCTTC. This gives the protein CASSQGLDGRAAYNEQFF.

CDR3 region: CASSSGTRSYGYTF. The CDR3 DNA follows: TGCGCCAGCAGCTCCGGGACACGGAGCTATGGCTACACCTTC. The V and J genes are TRBV5-1 and TRBJ1-2; TRBD1 might be the D (6 bases). V was shortened by 3 bases and J by 4 bases, with 13 bases between the two germline ends. Germline V gene data show CDR1 as SGHRS and CDR2 as YFSETQ. The CDR3 consists of 14 residues.

The genes are TRBV18 and TRBJ1-2; no definite D call. Trimming left V 3 bases short and J 0 bases short, with 8 bases between. This CDR3 has 14 amino acids. The germline CDR1 and CDR2 sequences are KGHSH and LQKENI. The CDR3 reads CASSPARTNYGYTF. CDR3 bases: TGTGCCAGCTCACCGGCCAGGACTAACTATGGCTACACCTTC.

V gene TRBV28 combines with J gene TRBJ2-7; D is possibly TRBD1 (5 bases). The ends were cut back, 2 bases at V and 3 bases at J, with 8 bases in the middle. Germline V lookup: CDR1 MDHEN, CDR2 SYDVKM. The CDR3 sequence is 13 residues long. CDR3 sequence (DNA): TGTGCCAGCAGTTTAGGACATCTCTACGAGCAGTACTTC. Protein: CASSLGHLYEQYF.

Written as DNA, the CDR3 is TGTGCCAGCAGAGGCCTCCGGGATCATGTGACTGAAGCTTTCTTT. Translated: CASRGLRDHVTEAFF. This chain joins TRBV6-1 and TRBJ1-1; D call uncertain. The CDR3 totals 15 residues. Germline lookup yields CDR1 MNHNS and CDR2 SASEGT. Trimming removed 6 bases from V and 5 bases from J, with 19 bases in between.

The chain carries TRBV5-6 and TRBJ2-4, with 11 bases matching TRBD2. CDR1 is SGHDT, CDR2 YYEEEE, per germline. V was pared by 2 bases and J by 2 bases, with 3 bases of the junction left unmatched. This CDR3 contains 16 residues. CDR3 DNA sequence: TGTGCCAGCAGCTTCGCGACTAGCGGGACCAAAAACATTCAGTACTTC. It is translated as CASSFATSGTKNIQYF.

The chain's CDR3 is CASSLGLAGGPGYNEQFF. CDR3 DNA: TGTGCCAGCAGCTTAGGACTAGCGGGAGGGCCGGGGTACAATGAGCAGTTCTTC. V gene TRBV11-2 combines with J gene TRBJ2-1, with TRBD2 identical over 14 bases. Germline trimming cut 1 base from V and 4 bases from J; bases unmatched to any gene: 6. Germline CDR1 and CDR2: SGHAT and FQNNGV. The CDR3 runs to 18 residues.

This clone showed up just once. This rearrangement joins TRBV28 to TRBJ1-1; D uncertain. The CDR3 is made up of 13 amino acids. V was shortened by 6 bases and J by 6 bases, with 14 bases between the two germline ends. CDR1 and CDR2 (germline): MDHEN, SYDVKM. The CDR3 region has the DNA TGTGCCAGCAGGGTCGAGGCGTTAGCTGAAGCTTTCTTT. Protein product: CASRVEALAEAFF.

This chain links TRBV5-1 with TRBJ2-1, with 7 bases fitting TRBD2. The ends lost 4 bases at V and 4 bases at J; junction bases unmatched: 2. The CDR3 spans 13 residues. Germline CDR1 is SGHRS and CDR2 is YFSETQ. The chain's CDR3 is CASSGRDYNEQFF. CDR3 DNA: TGCGCCAGCAGCGGGAGGGATTACAATGAGCAGTTCTTC.

The chain recombines TRBV27 with TRBJ2-3; 16 positions agree with TRBD2. The V and J ends lost 4 bases and 5 bases, in that order; junction bases with no gene match: 3. Per germline, CDR1 MNHEY and CDR2 SMNVEV (reference sequence). The CDR3 covers 16 residues. The CDR3 DNA sequence: TGTGCCAGCAGTTGGGGACTAGCGGGAGGGCTAGATACGCAGTATTTT. Translation: CASSWGLAGGLDTQYF.

The chain recombines TRBV7-9 with TRBJ2-5, with 11 bases fitting TRBD2. V was pared by 1 base and J by 2 bases, with 12 bases of the junction left unmatched. Germline V lookup: CDR1 SEHNR, CDR2 FQNEAQ (reference sequence). The CDR3 covers 19 residues. The CDR3 DNA sequence: TGTGCCAGCAGCTTAGTCGGAAGCCCGACTAGCGGGAAGCAAGAGACCCAGTACTTC. Protein product: CASSLVGSPTSGKQETQYF.

The chain employs TRBV4-3 and TRBJ2-7; no clear D gene. CDR1 and CDR2 (germline): LGHNA, YSLEER. V was trimmed by 1 base and J by 3 bases, leaving 7 bases between them. This CDR3 has 13 residues. This chain's CDR3 is CASSQVPIYEQYF. The CDR3 DNA reads TGCGCCAGCAGCCAAGTTCCCATCTACGAGCAGTACTTC.

This clone was seen once. This chain joins TRBV5-6 and TRBJ2-1; TRBD2 matches at 10 bases. Germline-derived CDR1 and CDR2 are SGHDT and YYEEEE. The J segment lost 11 bases and the V segment lost 0 bases, leaving 8 bases of the junction unmatched. This CDR3 spans 15 amino acids. The CDR3: CASSLAGTSENQQFF. CDR3 coding DNA: TGTGCCAGCAGCTTGGCAGGGACTAGCGAGAACCAGCAGTTCTTC.

This chain links TRBV5-6 with TRBJ2-7; 8 nucleotides align to TRBD2. The germline V gene has CDR1 SGHDT and CDR2 YYEEEE. V trimming: 2 bases; J trimming: 2 bases; junction bases outside the gene matches: 12. There are 17 residues in the CDR3. DNA of the CDR3: TGTGCCAGCAGCTTCGAGTGGAGGACTAGCCGCACCTACGAGCAGTACTTC. Residues: CASSFEWRTSRTYEQYF. The whole variable domain, remainder taken from reference TRBV5-6 and TRBJ2-7, is DAGVTQSPTHLIKTRGQQVTLRCSPKSGHDTVSWYQQALGQGPQFIFQYYEEEERQRGNFPDRFSGHQFPNYSSELNVNALLLGDSALYLCASSFEWRTSRTYEQYFGPGTRLTVT.

The rearrangement joins TRBV29-1 to TRBJ1-2, with TRBD1 as a possible D gene (6 bases). This CDR3 is 12 amino acids long. Germline-derived CDR1 and CDR2 are SQVTM and ANQGSEA. V shed 6 bases and J shed 5 bases, with 13 bases lying between them. The CDR3 bases are TGCAGCGTAGGGCAGGGGATTTATGGCTACACCTTC. Translation: CSVGQGIYGYTF. Variable domain in full (rest from reference TRBV29-1 and TRBJ1-2): SAVISQKPSRDICQRGTSLTIQCQVDSQVTMMFWYRQQPGQSLTLIATANQGSEATYESGFVIDKFPISRPNLTFSTLTVSNMSPEDSSIYLCSVGQGIYGYTFGSGTRLTVV.

This clone was observed a single time. This chain uses TRBV30 with TRBJ2-1, with 8 bases fitting TRBD2. Looked up from germline, CDR1 is GTSNPN and CDR2 is SVGIG (reference sequence). The trim removed 2 bases at V and 2 bases at J, leaving 5 bases unmatched. This CDR3 comprises 15 residues. In nucleotides, the CDR3 is TGTGCCTGGAGTAAAGGGCGGGAGGCCTACAATGAGCAGTTCTTC. Its protein product is CAWSKGREAYNEQFF.

The chain combines TRBV6-6 with TRBJ1-2, with D unclear. Germline V gene data show CDR1 as MNHNY and CDR2 as SVGAGI (reference sequence). This CDR3 spans 13 amino acids. With 0 bases removed from V and 9 bases from J, the gap between germline ends came to 11 bases. The CDR3 coding sequence is TGTGCCAGCAGTTACTCGAGCACAGCCAGCTACACCTTC. Translating gives CASSYSSTASYTF.

This chain connects TRBV19 to TRBJ2-5, with 7 bases that match TRBD1. After removal of 3 bases from V and 5 bases from J, the junction contained 6 bases not matched to a gene. The CDR3 consists of 14 residues. Germline V gene sequence: CDR1 LNHDA, CDR2 SQIVND (reference sequence). DNA of the CDR3: TGTGCCAGTAGTATCGACGACAGGGTCGAGACCCAGTACTTC. Its translation is CASSIDDRVETQYF.

The chain carries TRBV4-3 and TRBJ2-5, with 11 bases fitting TRBD2. Germline loops: CDR1 LGHNA, CDR2 YSLEER. The CDR3 sequence is 15 residues long. J was trimmed by 4 bases and V by 4 bases; bases with no gene match: 5. As DNA, the CDR3 is TGCGCCAGCAGCCCAATAGCGGGAGGGATAGAGACCCAGTACTTC. Translating it yields CASSPIAGGIETQYF.

V is TRBV5-4 and J is TRBJ1-3; the match to TRBD1 covers 7 bases. The CDR3 is 15 amino acids. From germline, CDR1 is SGHNT and CDR2 YYREEE (reference sequence). Losses at the gene ends were 4 bases for V and 0 bases for J; bases not matched to a gene: 4. CDR3 coding DNA: TGTGCCAGCAGCCGGGGACAGACCTCTGGAAACACCATATATTTT. Translated: CASSRGQTSGNTIYF.

The count of this clone is one. This chain connects TRBV5-4 to TRBJ2-1; 8 bases are a match to TRBD1. The CDR3 covers 14 residues. J lost 7 bases, V lost 4 bases, and 7 bases had no gene match. CDR1 is SGHNT, CDR2 YYREEE, per germline (reference sequence). CDR3 sequence (DNA): TGTGCCAGCAGCGGCAGGGGGCTAGGGAATGAGCAGTTCTTC. This encodes CASSGRGLGNEQFF.

The V gene is TRBV7-3, the J gene TRBJ2-1; 10 nucleotides line up with TRBD2. The germline CDR1 and CDR2 sequences are SGHTA and FQGTGA. The V and J ends lost 5 bases and 0 bases, in that order; junction bases with no gene match: 7. There are 17 residues in the CDR3. The CDR3 region has the DNA TGTGCCAGCAGCCGAACTAGCGGGATCAGCTCCTACAATGAGCAGTTCTTC. It codes for CASSRTSGISSYNEQFF.

V gene TRBV23-1 combines with J gene TRBJ1-3; 8 nucleotides align to TRBD1. TRBV23-1 is given ORF status, its function remaining uncertain. After removal of 3 bases from V and 7 bases from J, the junction contained 8 bases not matched to a gene. CDR3 length: 15 amino acids. The CDR3 spells CASSHWDRSMNTIYF. CDR3 in DNA: TGCGCCAGCAGTCATTGGGACAGGTCGATGAACACCATATATTTT.

The V and J genes are TRBV5-1 and TRBJ2-1, with TRBD1 matching 9 bases. The length of the CDR3 is 17 residues. The junction had 6 bases not matched to a gene; V was cut back by 0 bases and J by 2 bases. Germline assignment: CDR1 SGHRS and CDR2 YFSETQ. CDR3 amino acids: CASSLAGGQGPYNEQFF. The CDR3 nucleotides read TGCGCCAGCAGCTTGGCCGGGGGACAGGGCCCCTACAATGAGCAGTTCTTC.

This chain links TRBV18 with TRBJ1-1; D is perhaps TRBD1 (6 bases). The CDR3 is made up of 15 amino acids. CDR1 is KGHSH and CDR2 is LQKENI in the germline V gene. With 3 bases removed from V and 0 bases from J, the gap between germline ends came to 11 bases. The CDR3 loop is CASSPRRTVNTEAFF. DNA of the CDR3: TGTGCCAGCTCACCCCGCCGGACAGTGAACACTGAAGCTTTCTTT.

The chain links TRBV6-5 to TRBJ1-3; D gene uncertain. The V end lost 0 bases, the J end lost 4 bases, and 10 bases lay between the germline ends. This CDR3 contains 15 residues. CDR1 is MNHEY, CDR2 SVGAGI, per germline. The chain's CDR3 is CASSYSRTPGNTIYF. For the CDR3, the DNA is TGTGCCAGCAGTTACTCCAGGACTCCAGGAAACACCATATATTTT.

The rearrangement joins TRBV4-1 to TRBJ2-1; TRBD2 matches 15 bases. The V and J ends lost 4 bases and 8 bases, in that order; junction bases with no gene match: 12. Germline assignment: CDR1 MGHRA and CDR2 YSYEKL. The CDR3 has 18 amino acids. CDR3 in amino acids: CASSLAGGTSGRLDEQFF. The CDR3 DNA is TGCGCCAGCAGCCTGGCTGGGGGGACTAGCGGGAGGCTCGATGAGCAGTTCTTC.

V and J are TRBV21-1 and TRBJ2-1; the listed D gene, TRBD2, was not tested against the DNA. TRBV21-1 is assigned pseudogene status. The CDR3 consists of 15 residues. CDR3 sequence (DNA): TGTGCCAGAGGACTAGCGGAAAGCTCCTACAATGAGCAGTTCTTC. Protein product: CARGLAESSYNEQFF.

The chain couples TRBV5-6 to TRBJ1-2; D perhaps matches TRBD1 (6 bases). CDR1 and CDR2 (germline): SGHDT, YYEEEE. Trimming removed 2 bases at V and 4 bases at J, with 12 bases between. The CDR3 consists of 14 residues. CDR3 protein: CASSFPGVGYGYTF. In DNA form, the CDR3 reads TGTGCCAGCAGCTTCCCAGGGGTTGGCTATGGCTACACCTTC.

V gene TRBV6-6 combines with J gene TRBJ2-7, with TRBD1 matching 9 bases. CDR3 size: 14 residues. Germline values: CDR1 MNHNY, CDR2 SVGAGI (reference sequence). The ends lost 7 bases at V and 4 bases at J; junction bases unmatched: 8. CDR3 in amino acids: CASTDQGQGYEQYF. In nucleotides, the CDR3 is TGTGCCAGCACCGACCAAGGACAGGGGTACGAGCAGTACTTC.

V and J are TRBV28 and TRBJ2-3; possibly TRBD2 for D (6 bases). The V gene lost 3 bases and the J gene lost 2 bases, with 15 bases spanning the gap. CDR1 and CDR2 from the germline V gene are MDHEN and SYDVKM. This CDR3 has 16 residues. CDR3 sequence: CASSLNRGTYTDTQYF. CDR3 bases: TGTGCCAGCAGTTTGAATCGGGGGACTTACACAGATACGCAGTATTTT.

The chain joins TRBV11-2 to TRBJ2-2; D call uncertain. The ends were cut back, 7 bases at V and 7 bases at J, with 19 bases in the middle. The length of the CDR3 is 15 residues. CDR1 is SGHAT, CDR2 FQNNGV, per germline. The CDR3 loop is CASTKESPNGGELFF. The CDR3 nucleotides are TGTGCCAGCACCAAAGAGTCTCCCAACGGCGGGGAGCTGTTTTTT.